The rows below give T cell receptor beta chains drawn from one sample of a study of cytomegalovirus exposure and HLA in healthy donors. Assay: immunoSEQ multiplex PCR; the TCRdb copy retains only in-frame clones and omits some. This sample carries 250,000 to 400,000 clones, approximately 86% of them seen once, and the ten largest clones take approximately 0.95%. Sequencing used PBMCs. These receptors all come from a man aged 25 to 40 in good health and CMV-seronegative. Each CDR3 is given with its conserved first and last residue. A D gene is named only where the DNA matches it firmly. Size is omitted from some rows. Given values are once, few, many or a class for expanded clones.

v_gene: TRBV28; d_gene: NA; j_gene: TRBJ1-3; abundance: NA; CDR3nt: TGTGCCAGCAGTCCACTTACCTCTGGAAACACCATATATTTT; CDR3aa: CASSPLTSGNTIYF
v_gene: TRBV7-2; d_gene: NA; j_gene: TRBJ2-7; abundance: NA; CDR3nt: TGTGCCAGCAGCTTATCCTCAGGGATGGGCGAGCAGTACTTC; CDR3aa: CASSLSSGMGEQYF
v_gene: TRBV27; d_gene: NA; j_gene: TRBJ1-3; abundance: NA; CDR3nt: TGTGCCAGCAGCAGCAGGGTTGCATCAGGAAACACCATATATTTT; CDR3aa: CASSSRVASGNTIYF
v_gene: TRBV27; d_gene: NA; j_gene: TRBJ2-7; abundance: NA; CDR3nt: TGTGCCAGCAGTTACTTGGGGGCGAGCTCTCACGAGCAGTACTTC; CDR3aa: CASSYLGASSHEQYF
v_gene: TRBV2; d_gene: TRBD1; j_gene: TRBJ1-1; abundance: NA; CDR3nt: TGTGCCACCATCCAGGACAGGGCCACTGAAGCTTTCTTT; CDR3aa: CATIQDRATEAFF
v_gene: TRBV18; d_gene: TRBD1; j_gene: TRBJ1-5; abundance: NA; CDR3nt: TGTGCCAGCTCACCAGACAGGGACAATCAGCCCCAGCATTTT; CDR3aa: CASSPDRDNQPQHF
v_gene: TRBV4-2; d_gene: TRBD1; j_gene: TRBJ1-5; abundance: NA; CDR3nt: TGTGCCAGCAGCCCCACCAGGGACAGGGGTCAGCCCCAGCATTTT; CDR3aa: CASSPTRDRGQPQHF
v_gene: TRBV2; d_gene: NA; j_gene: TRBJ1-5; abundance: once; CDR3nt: TGTGCCAGCAGTGAACAGGTGTTTTTAGAGCCCCAGCATTTT; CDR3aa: CASSEQVFLEPQHF
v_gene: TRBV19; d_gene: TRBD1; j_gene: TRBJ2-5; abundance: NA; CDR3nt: TGTGCCAGTAGTCTCACCGACGGACAGGGAGCCCAACGGACCCAGTACTTC; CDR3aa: CASSLTDGQGAQRTQYF
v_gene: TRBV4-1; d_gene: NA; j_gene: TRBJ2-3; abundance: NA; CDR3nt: TGCGCCAGCAGCCAAATGTCTAGACCCTCTAGCACAGATACGCAGTATTTT; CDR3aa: CASSQMSRPSSTDTQYF
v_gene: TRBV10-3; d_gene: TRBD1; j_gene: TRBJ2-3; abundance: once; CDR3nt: TGTGCCATCAGTGGACAGGGGCCAGATACGCAGTATTTT; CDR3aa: CAISGQGPDTQYF
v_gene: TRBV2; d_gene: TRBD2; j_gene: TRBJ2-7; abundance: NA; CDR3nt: TGTGCCAGCAGGTTTGGCGGGGGGTTCGAGCAGTACTTC; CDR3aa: CASRFGGGFEQYF
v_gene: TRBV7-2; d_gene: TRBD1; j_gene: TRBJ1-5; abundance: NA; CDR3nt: TGTGCCAGCAGCTTAGAGAAAGGACAGGGTCATCAGCCCCAGCATTTT; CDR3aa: CASSLEKGQGHQPQHF
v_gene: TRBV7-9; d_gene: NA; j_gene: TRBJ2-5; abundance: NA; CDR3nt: TGTGCCAGCAGCTTACGGGGGACCCCCCAAGAGACCCAGTACTTC; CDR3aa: CASSLRGTPQETQYF
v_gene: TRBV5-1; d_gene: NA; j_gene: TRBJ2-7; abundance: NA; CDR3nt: TGCGCCAGCAGCTTGGCCTCAGGGAGGACGATCTCCTACGAGCAGTACTTC; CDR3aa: CASSLASGRTISYEQYF
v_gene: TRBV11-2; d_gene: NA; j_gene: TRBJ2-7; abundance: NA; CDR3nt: TGTGCCAGCAGCCCCTCTTGGGACACCTCCTACGAGCAGTACTTC; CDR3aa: CASSPSWDTSYEQYF
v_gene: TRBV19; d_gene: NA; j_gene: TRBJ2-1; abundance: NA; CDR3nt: TGTGCCAGTAGTATAGCGCAGTACAATGAGCAGTTCTTC; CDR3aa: CASSIAQYNEQFF
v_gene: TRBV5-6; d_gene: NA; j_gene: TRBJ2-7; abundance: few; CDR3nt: TGTGCCAGCAGCTTGGGTGCCGACACCGAGCAGTACTTC; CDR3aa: CASSLGADTEQYF
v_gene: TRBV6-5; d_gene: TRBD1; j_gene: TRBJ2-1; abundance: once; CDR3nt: TGTGCCAGCAGTAGACAGGGTCCCTACAATGAGCAGTTCTTC; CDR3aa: CASSRQGPYNEQFF
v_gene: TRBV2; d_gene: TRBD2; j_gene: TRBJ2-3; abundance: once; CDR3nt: TGTGCCAGCATTAACCGGGGGGGCGGTCCAGATACGCAGTATTTT; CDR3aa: CASINRGGGPDTQYF
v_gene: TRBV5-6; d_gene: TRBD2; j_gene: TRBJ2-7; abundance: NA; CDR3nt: TGTGCCAGCAGCTTGGATCTAGCGGGGGGGTTGTACGAGCAGTACTTC; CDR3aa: CASSLDLAGGLYEQYF
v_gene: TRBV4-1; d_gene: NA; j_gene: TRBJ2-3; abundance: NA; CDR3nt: TGCGCCAGCAGCCGCCTCGGGACTTTCACAGATACGCAGTATTTT; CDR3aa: CASSRLGTFTDTQYF
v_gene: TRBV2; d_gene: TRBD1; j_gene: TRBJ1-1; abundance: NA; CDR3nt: TGTGCCAGCAGCGTGGATGGGACAGGGTACTCTAACACTGAAGCTTTCTTT; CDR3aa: CASSVDGTGYSNTEAFF
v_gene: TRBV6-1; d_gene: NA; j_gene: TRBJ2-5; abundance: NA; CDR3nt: TGTGCCAGCATTGAGACACCATCAAACCAAGAGACCCAGTACTTC; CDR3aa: CASIETPSNQETQYF
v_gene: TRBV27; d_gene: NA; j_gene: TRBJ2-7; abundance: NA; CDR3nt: TGTGCCAGCAGTGGAAGGAGGACCGCCAGCTCCTACGAGCAGTACTTC; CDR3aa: CASSGRRTASSYEQYF
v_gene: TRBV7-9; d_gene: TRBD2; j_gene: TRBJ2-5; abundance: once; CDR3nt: TGTGCCAGCAGCCCCGGACTAGCGGCCCAAGAGACCCAGTACTTC; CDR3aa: CASSPGLAAQETQYF
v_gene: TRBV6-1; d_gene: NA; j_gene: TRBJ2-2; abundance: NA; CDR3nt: TGTGCCAGCAGTGAATACGACAGATCCACCGGGGAGCTGTTTTTT; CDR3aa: CASSEYDRSTGELFF
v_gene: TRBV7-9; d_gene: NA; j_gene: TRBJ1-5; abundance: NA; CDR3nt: TGTGCCAGCAGCATCCTGACAAGTACGAATCAGCCCCAGCATTTT; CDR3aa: CASSILTSTNQPQHF
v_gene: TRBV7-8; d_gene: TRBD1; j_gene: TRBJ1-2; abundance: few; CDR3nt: TGTGCCAGCAGCATAGGACAGGCCAACTATGGCTACACCTTC; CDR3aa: CASSIGQANYGYTF
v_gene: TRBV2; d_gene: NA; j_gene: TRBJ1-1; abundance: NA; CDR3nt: TGTGCCAGCACTCCGAGTCCGGAAGGGGTGCGCACTGAAGCTTTCTTT; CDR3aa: CASTPSPEGVRTEAFF
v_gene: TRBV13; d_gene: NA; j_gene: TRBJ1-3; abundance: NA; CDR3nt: TGTGCCAGCAGCCCTAGACAGTCTGGAAACACCATATATTTT; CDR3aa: CASSPRQSGNTIYF
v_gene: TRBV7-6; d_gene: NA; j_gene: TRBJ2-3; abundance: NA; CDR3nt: TGTGCCAGCAGCTTAGTTCCGGGGGGCCCACCCACAGATACGCAGTATTTT; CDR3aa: CASSLVPGGPPTDTQYF
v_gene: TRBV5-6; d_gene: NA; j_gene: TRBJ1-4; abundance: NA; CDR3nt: TGTGCCAGCAGCTTGGCCGCGGGGACTAATGAAAAACTGTTTTTT; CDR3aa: CASSLAAGTNEKLFF
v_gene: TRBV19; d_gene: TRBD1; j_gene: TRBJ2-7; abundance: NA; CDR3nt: TGTGCCAGTAGTCCCAGCCAGGGGGAAGCCTACGAGCAGTACTTC; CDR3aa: CASSPSQGEAYEQYF
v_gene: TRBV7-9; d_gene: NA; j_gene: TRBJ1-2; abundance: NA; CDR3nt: TGTGCCAGCAGCCGCGGTGAATTGTATGGCTACACCTTC; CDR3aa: CASSRGELYGYTF
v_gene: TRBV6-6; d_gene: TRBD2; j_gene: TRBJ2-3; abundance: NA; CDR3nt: TGTGCCAGCAGTTCCCAAGCTAGCGGGGGAACAGATACGCAGTATTTT; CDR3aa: CASSSQASGGTDTQYF
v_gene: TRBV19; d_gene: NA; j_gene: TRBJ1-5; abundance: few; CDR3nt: TGTGCCTCTAAAGTGGGGGCGTTTAGCAATCAGCCCCAGCATTTT; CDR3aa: CASKVGAFSNQPQHF
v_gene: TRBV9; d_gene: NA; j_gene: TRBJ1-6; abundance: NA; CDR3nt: TGTGCCAGCAGCGGACCGGAGCAGGGCCTAGGGTCACCCCTCCACTTT; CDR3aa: CASSGPEQGLGSPLHF
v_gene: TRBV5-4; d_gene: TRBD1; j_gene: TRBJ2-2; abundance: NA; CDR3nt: TGTGCCAGCAGCTTTGGACGGGACAGGGGAACCGGGGAGCTGTTTTTT; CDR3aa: CASSFGRDRGTGELFF
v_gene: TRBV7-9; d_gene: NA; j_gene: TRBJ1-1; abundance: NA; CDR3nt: TGTGCCAGCAGCTCGGCAGGGACTAAGACTGAAGCTTTCTTT; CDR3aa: CASSSAGTKTEAFF
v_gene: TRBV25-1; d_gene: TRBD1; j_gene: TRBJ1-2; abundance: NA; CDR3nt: TGTGCCAGCAGTCCCACAGGGGCGTTATTAGCTAACTATGGCTACACCTTC; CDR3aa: CASSPTGALLANYGYTF
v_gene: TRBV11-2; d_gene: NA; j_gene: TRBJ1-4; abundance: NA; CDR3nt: TGTGCCAGCAGCTTAGATCGGGCAGGGGCCTATGAAAAACTGTTTTTT; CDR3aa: CASSLDRAGAYEKLFF
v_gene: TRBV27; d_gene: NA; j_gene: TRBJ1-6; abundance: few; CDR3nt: TGTGCCAGCAGTTTAAGGGGCAGGAGTGGTTCACCCCTCCACTTT; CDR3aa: CASSLRGRSGSPLHF
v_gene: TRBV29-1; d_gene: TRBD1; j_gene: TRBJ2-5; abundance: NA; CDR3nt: TGCAGCGTTTTTACAGGGGGTTCAACCCAAGAGACCCAGTACTTC; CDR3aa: CSVFTGGSTQETQYF
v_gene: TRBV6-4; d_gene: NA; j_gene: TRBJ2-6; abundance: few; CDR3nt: TGTGCCAGCAGTGACCTAGCTGGGGCCAACGTCCTGACTTTC; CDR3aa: CASSDLAGANVLTF
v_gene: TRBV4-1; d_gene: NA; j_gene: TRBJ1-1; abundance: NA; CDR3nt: TGCGCCAGCAGCCAAACCGGGACAACCGAAGCTTTCTTT; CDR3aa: CASSQTGTTEAFF
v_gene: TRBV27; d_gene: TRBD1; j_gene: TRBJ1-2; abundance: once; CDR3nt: TGTGCCAGCAGTCCATCCGGGACAGGGTTCCTTTCGGGAGGCTACACCTTC; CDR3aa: CASSPSGTGFLSGGYTF
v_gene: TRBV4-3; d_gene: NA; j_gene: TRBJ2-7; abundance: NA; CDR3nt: TGCGCCAGCAGCCAAGATTTGGACAGACAGATTCCTGGGGAGCAGTACTTC; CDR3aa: CASSQDLDRQIPGEQYF
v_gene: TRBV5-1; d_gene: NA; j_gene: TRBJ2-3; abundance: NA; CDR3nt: TGCGCCAGCGTCCCCGTGGCAGGGTCCACAGATACGCAGTATTTT; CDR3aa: CASVPVAGSTDTQYF
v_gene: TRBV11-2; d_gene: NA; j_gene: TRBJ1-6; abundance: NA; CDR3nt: TGTGCCAGCAGCAGAAACGCGGGGAGCTTTTATAATTCACCCCTCCACTTT; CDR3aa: CASSRNAGSFYNSPLHF
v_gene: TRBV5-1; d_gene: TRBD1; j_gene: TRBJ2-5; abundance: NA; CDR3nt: TGCGCCAGCAGCTTGGATACAGGGGAGGAGACCCAGTACTTC; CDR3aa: CASSLDTGEETQYF